Sequencing of this T cell receptor (beta chain) was carried out in a study of blood T cells in healthy people across ages. Study outcomes and limitations: A roughly linear age-dependent decrease characterized TCR beta diversity per million T cells. The study found more naive CD4+ cells and higher diversity in long-lived than aged donors.

There are 15 residues in the CDR3. CDR1 and CDR2 (germline): SGHAT, FQNNGV. Extraction of total RNA produced a minimum of 5 micrograms from each sample. With regard to this clonotype: Its antigen is undetermined. Germline is not matched at one junction end, which may reflect a read error.

The authors ran a second PCR of 7 to 11 cycles using a sample-barcoded 5' primer and a J-beta primer mix. TCRdb called the 5' RACE reads again in MiXCR, with one record for every CDR3 protein. This table has approximately 580,000 distinct CDR3 sequences, nearly 25% appearing once. This sample also appeared in a second study, on T cells of mothers and their children.

Sequenced sample: blood. This TCR was recovered from a boy aged 5-17 years in good health. The chain joins TRBV11-2 to TRBJ2-4, with TRBD1 matching over 8 bases. As DNA, the CDR3 is TGTGCCAGCAGCTTAGGATCGCACAGGGGGAACATTCGGTACTTC. Its protein product is CASSLGSHRGNIRYF.